This entry lists 25 T cell receptor beta chains sequenced from one sample in a study of T cell responses to AZD1222 COVID-19 vaccine. Libraries were prepared by immunoSEQ multiplex PCR; TCRdb keeps only in-frame clonotypes and omits some of them. Of about 26,000 clones in the sample, around 90% were seen once. This specimen consisted of peripheral blood, obtained 28 days after the second AZD1222 dose. These receptors originate from an adult who received the AZD1222 COVID-19 vaccine.

The rearrangement links TRBV19 to TRBJ1-6; D is ambiguous. The ends were cut back, 6 bases at V and 6 bases at J, with 9 bases in the middle. CDR3 length: 13 residues. Germline loops: CDR1 LNHDA, CDR2 SQIVND (reference sequence). The CDR3 DNA is TGTGCCAGTAGCACCGGGCCTAATTCACCCCTCCACTTT. This sequence encodes CASSTGPNSPLHF.

The genes are TRBV5-1 and TRBJ1-2; 8 nucleotides align to TRBD1. CDR1 is SGHRS and CDR2 is YFSETQ in the germline V gene. CDR3 size: 14 residues. V lost 0 bases to trimming and J lost 2 bases; unmatched junction nucleotides: 0. CDR3: CASSLGQGNYGYTF. In DNA form, the CDR3 reads TGCGCCAGCAGCTTGGGACAGGGGAACTATGGCTACACCTTC.

The chain uses TRBV7-6 and TRBJ1-5; 9 nucleotides match TRBD1. This CDR3 region has 16 residues. V lost 2 bases and J lost 4; bases outside the gene matches: 6. Per the germline V gene, CDR1 is SGHVS and CDR2 is FNYEAQ. The DNA for the CDR3 is TGTGCCAGCAGCTTATCCGACAGGGGGTTAAATCAGCCCCAGCATTTT. Protein product: CASSLSDRGLNQPQHF.

V usage is TRBV5-1 and J usage is TRBJ2-7; 8 bases fit TRBD1. CDR1 SGHRS and CDR2 YFSETQ come from the germline V gene. V gave up 4 bases and J gave up 4 bases; unmatched junction bases: 4. The length of the CDR3 is 13 residues. The CDR3 sequence: CASSTTGGYEQYF. As DNA, the CDR3 is TGCGCCAGCAGCACCACAGGGGGGTACGAGCAGTACTTC.

The chain carries TRBV6-5 and TRBJ2-5, with D unclear. CDR3 length: 13 residues. Per germline, CDR1 MNHEY and CDR2 SVGAGI. The V gene lost 2 bases and the J gene lost 4 bases, with 8 bases spanning the gap. This chain's CDR3 is CASSYGRRETQYF. CDR3 nucleotides: TGTGCCAGCAGTTACGGGCGGAGAGAGACCCAGTACTTC.

CDR3 amino acids: CASSALGTTDTQYF. The CDR3 DNA is TGCGCCAGCAGTGCCCTTGGGACCACAGATACGCAGTATTTT. The chain is built from TRBV10-1 and TRBJ2-3, with D perhaps given as TRBD1 or TRBD2 (5 bases each). Germline V gives CDR1 WNHNN, CDR2 SYGVQD (reference sequence). Trimming left V 4 bases short and J 2 bases short, with 10 bases between. This CDR3 comprises 14 residues.

The chain has TRBV12-5 and TRBJ2-7; D unclear. The CDR3 contains 13 residues. Per the germline V gene, CDR1 is LGHNT and CDR2 is FRNRAP. V was pared by 1 base and J by 7 bases, with 11 bases between. The CDR3 protein is CASGLAGAQEQYF. The DNA of the CDR3 is TGTGCTAGTGGTTTGGCCGGAGCCCAGGAGCAGTACTTC.

This chain uses TRBV19 with TRBJ2-7; either TRBD1 or TRBD2 may supply D (5 bases each). V was trimmed by 1 base and J by 2 bases, leaving 12 bases between them. The CDR3 has 15 residues. Germline assignment: CDR1 LNHDA and CDR2 SQIVND (reference sequence). The CDR3 reads CASSIARGAPYEQYF. The CDR3 nucleotides are TGTGCCAGTAGTATAGCACGGGGCGCCCCCTACGAGCAGTACTTC.

The genes are TRBV5-1 and TRBJ1-2, with 12 bases that match TRBD1. The J segment lost 2 bases and the V segment lost 4 bases, leaving 9 bases of the junction unmatched. Germline V lookup: CDR1 SGHRS, CDR2 YFSETQ. The CDR3 extends over 17 amino acids. CDR3 coding DNA: TGCGCCAGCAGCACCTCCGGGACAGGGGGCGCAAACTATGGCTACACCTTC. It specifies CASSTSGTGGANYGYTF.

The genes are TRBV7-9 and TRBJ2-5; D unclear. Germline assignment: CDR1 SEHNR and CDR2 FQNEAQ (reference sequence). The CDR3 is 14 residues long. Between the trimmed V and J ends, which lost 5 bases and 3 bases, there was a span of 13 bases. The CDR3 loop reads CASSNPDGEETQYF. As DNA, the CDR3 is TGTGCCAGCAGCAACCCGGACGGAGAAGAGACCCAGTACTTC.

This chain uses TRBV2 with TRBJ1-2, with TRBD1 as a possible D gene (5 bases). The CDR3 length is 13 residues. CDR1 is SNHLY and CDR2 is FYNNEI in the germline V gene. V was pared by 6 bases and J by 2 bases, with 10 bases between. This chain's CDR3 is CASSPDSNYGYTF. For the CDR3, the DNA is TGTGCCAGCAGCCCCGACAGCAACTATGGCTACACCTTC.

The chain employs TRBV11-2 and TRBJ2-1; 9 positions match TRBD1. Trimming cost V 9 bases and J 13 bases; bases outside gene matches: 13. The CDR3 covers 13 residues. Germline CDR1 and CDR2: SGHAT and FQNNGV. Here the CDR3 reads CASSKGQGSSQFF. The DNA of the CDR3 is TGTGCCAGTTCGAAAGGACAGGGGTCTTCACAGTTCTTC.

The rearrangement links TRBV5-1 to TRBJ2-1; 10 bases match TRBD2. J gave up 4 bases and V 0 bases, and 1 base lay outside the gene matches. This CDR3 comprises 15 residues. Germline CDR1 and CDR2: SGHRS and YFSETQ. CDR3 sequence reads: CASSLATSGYNEQFF. The CDR3 nucleotides read TGCGCCAGCAGCTTGGCGACTAGCGGGTACAATGAGCAGTTCTTC.

This clone was counted between two and nine times. The chain couples TRBV7-2 to TRBJ1-5; D unresolved. This CDR3 has 13 residues. Germline V gene data show CDR1 as SGHTA and CDR2 as FQGNSA. V lost 0 bases to trimming and J lost 12 bases, with 12 bases between them. Written as DNA, the CDR3 is TGTGCCAGCAGCTTAGCGGCTTCGGTGATCCAGCATTTT. Its protein is CASSLAASVIQHF. The variable domain in full, completed from reference TRBV7-2 and TRBJ1-5, reads GAGVSQSPSNKVTEKGKDVELRCDPISGHTALYWYRQSLGQGLEFLIYFQGNSAPDKSGLPSDRFSAERTGGSVSTLTIQRTQQEDSAVYLCASSLAASVIQHFGDGTRLSIL.

V usage is TRBV19 and J usage is TRBJ1-1, with a tentative D call TRBD1 (6 bases). In germline, CDR1 is LNHDA, CDR2 SQIVND (reference sequence). Deletions cut 1 base from V and 6 bases from J, with 12 bases between. The CDR3 contains 14 residues. In nucleotides, the CDR3 is TGTGCCAGTAGTATAGCCAGGGGTTCCGCTGAAGCTTTCTTT. It codes for CASSIARGSAEAFF.

The gene calls are TRBV3-1 (or the pseudogene TRBV3-2) and TRBJ1-1, with TRBD1 matching over 11 bases. V trimming: 2 bases; J trimming: 5 bases; junction bases outside the gene matches: 10. CDR1 and CDR2 from the germline V gene are LGHDT and YNNKEL (reference sequence). The CDR3 is 17 residues long. Here the CDR3 reads CASSQKGTGGYWTEAFF. CDR3 coding DNA: TGTGCCAGCAGCCAAAAAGGGACAGGGGGTTACTGGACTGAAGCTTTCTTT.

This chain connects TRBV5-1 to TRBJ2-2; D may be TRBD1 (5 bases). CDR3 length equals 15 residues. V was clipped by 0 bases and J by 6 bases, with 12 bases between them. The germline CDR1 and CDR2 sequences are SGHRS and YFSETQ. The CDR3 DNA sequence: TGCGCCAGCAGCTTGGGCCAGGGAAGGTCCGGGGAGCTGTTTTTT. Amino acid sequence: CASSLGQGRSGELFF.

The chain recombines TRBV29-1 with TRBJ2-7, with D tentatively TRBD1 (5 bases). The CDR3 runs to 16 residues. V was clipped by 0 bases and J by 0 bases, with 15 bases between them. Germline CDR1 reads SQVTM; CDR2 reads ANQGSEA. The CDR3 sequence is CSVEDNPTDSSYEQYF. For the CDR3, the DNA is TGCAGCGTTGAAGATAATCCGACAGATAGCTCCTACGAGCAGTACTTC.

This clone was found once. The CDR3 loop reads CASSQVIAGPPYSYEQYF. CDR3 nucleotides: TGTGCCAGCAGCCAAGTGATAGCGGGGCCTCCCTACTCCTACGAGCAGTACTTC. This rearrangement joins TRBV3-1 (or the pseudogene TRBV3-2) to TRBJ2-7; 8 bases fit TRBD2. Germline CDR1 reads LGHDT; CDR2 reads YNNKEL (reference sequence). The ends lost 1 base at V and 0 bases at J; junction bases unmatched: 11. The CDR3 is 18 residues long.

The chain uses TRBV28 and TRBJ1-6; D is unresolved. The germline V gene has CDR1 MDHEN and CDR2 SYDVKM. The V gene lost 7 bases and the J gene lost 16 bases, with 14 bases spanning the gap. This CDR3 is 11 amino acids long. CDR3 residues: CASTSNNGLHF. The CDR3 nucleotides read TGTGCCAGCACCTCGAATAACGGACTCCACTTT. Complete variable domain (other parts from reference TRBV28 and TRBJ1-6): DVKVTQSSRYLVKRTGEKVFLECVQDMDHENMFWYRQDPGLGLRLIYFSYDVKMKEKGDIPEGYSVSREKKERFSLILESASTNQTSMYLCASTSNNGLHFGNGTRLTVT.

The rearrangement joins TRBV10-3 to TRBJ2-7; TRBD2 aligns across 11 bases. Germline V CDR1 and CDR2: ENHRY, SYGVKD. With 10 bases clipped from V and 7 bases from J, the junction kept 12 bases outside the gene matches. There are 14 residues in the CDR3. CDR3 DNA: TGTGCCACCTTCACTAGCGGGGGCCCTGGGGAGCAGTACTTC. Amino acids: CATFTSGGPGEQYF.

A remark on this clone: Since no conserved phenylalanine or tryptophan closes the CDR3, a read error is the likely cause. It is unclear where the CDR3 begins or ends on the DNA, so no DNA is shown, and the CDR3 is as TCRdb lists it. V and J are TRBV11-2 and TRBJ1-4. The CDR3 adds up to 10 amino acids, both ends counted. CDR1 is SGHAT, CDR2 FQNNGV, per germline. The CDR3 region is CASSLGPVRS.

The chain recombines TRBV7-8 with TRBJ2-4; no clear D. V was pared by 3 bases and J by 5 bases, with 8 bases between. From germline, CDR1 is SGHVS and CDR2 FQNEAQ. The CDR3 has 13 residues. Here the CDR3 DNA reads TGTGCCAGCAGCTTCCCCAGTCAAAACATTCAGTACTTC. Its protein product is CASSFPSQNIQYF. The full variable domain, its missing parts supplied by reference TRBV7-8 and TRBJ2-4, is GAGVSQSPRYKVAKRGQDVALRCDPISGHVSLFWYQQALGQGPEFLTYFQNEAQLDKSGLPSDRFFAERPEGSVSTLKIQRTQQEDSAVYLCASSFPSQNIQYFGAGTRLSVL.

The chain joins TRBV27 to TRBJ2-5; possible D gene TRBD2, 6 bases. Trimming left V 6 bases short and J 4 bases short, with 15 bases between. Germline assignment: CDR1 MNHEY and CDR2 SMNVEV (reference sequence). The CDR3 consists of 14 residues. In DNA, the CDR3 is TGTGCCAGCAGCCTCAAAGGAGGGCGAGAGACCCAGTACTTC. Its translation: CASSLKGGRETQYF.

The sample holds one count of this clone. The J gene is TRBJ1-5, the V gene TRBV4-3; D gene uncertain. Deletions cut 4 bases from V and 7 bases from J, with 11 bases between. The CDR3 runs 13 residues. CDR1 and CDR2 (germline): LGHNA, YSLEER. This chain's CDR3 is CASSRGPGQPQHF. The CDR3 nucleotides are TGCGCCAGCAGCCGAGGTCCTGGCCAGCCCCAGCATTTT.